The rows below give T cell receptor beta chains drawn from one sample of a study of shared clonotypes between healthy human individuals. Method: immunoSEQ multiplex PCR; TCRdb's copy keeps in-frame clones and lacks some. The repertoire holds about 980,000 clones, with about three quarters as singletons. Sequencing used memory CD4+ T cells sorted from blood. These receptors originate from a young man in good health. CDR3s include the opening cysteine and the closing phenylalanine or tryptophan. The order of the fields is clone size, CDR3 length, V gene, D gene, J gene, CDR3 protein, CDR3 DNA. The D gene is left open where the match is weak. Where a row states a size, it is once, few, many or the class of an expanded clone; other rows omit it.

clone size: .; CDR3 length: 17; V gene: TRBV5-6; D gene: TRBD1; J gene: TRBJ1-3; CDR3 protein: CASSLTSGTGLGNTIYF; CDR3 DNA: TGTGCCAGCAGCTTAACCTCCGGGACAGGGTTAGGAAACACCATATATTTT
clone size: once; CDR3 length: 13; V gene: TRBV5-4; D gene: .; J gene: TRBJ2-1; CDR3 protein: CASSLPDLNEQFF; CDR3 DNA: TGTGCCAGCAGCCTCCCGGACTTAAATGAGCAGTTCTTC
clone size: .; CDR3 length: 14; V gene: TRBV18; D gene: .; J gene: TRBJ1-4; CDR3 protein: CASSPGGVQEKLFF; CDR3 DNA: TGTGCCAGCTCACCTGGGGGGGTGCAAGAAAAACTGTTTTTT
clone size: many; CDR3 length: 15; V gene: TRBV7-6; D gene: .; J gene: TRBJ1-4; CDR3 protein: CASSPEGPGGEKLFF; CDR3 DNA: TGTGCCAGCAGCCCCGAGGGCCCCGGAGGTGAAAAACTGTTTTTT
clone size: many; CDR3 length: 11; V gene: TRBV7-2; D gene: .; J gene: TRBJ2-7; CDR3 protein: CASSLYYEQYF; CDR3 DNA: TGTGCCAGCAGCTTATACTACGAGCAGTACTTC
clone size: .; CDR3 length: 15; V gene: TRBV6-5; D gene: TRBD2; J gene: TRBJ2-5; CDR3 protein: CASRGGLAGAETQYF; CDR3 DNA: TGTGCCAGCCGAGGGGGGCTAGCGGGAGCTGAGACCCAGTACTTC
clone size: .; CDR3 length: 15; V gene: TRBV18; D gene: TRBD1; J gene: TRBJ1-2; CDR3 protein: CASSPTGGVTYGYTF; CDR3 DNA: TGTGCCAGCTCACCGACAGGGGGCGTTACCTATGGCTACACCTTC
clone size: .; CDR3 length: 14; V gene: TRBV2; D gene: TRBD1; J gene: TRBJ2-7; CDR3 protein: CASSEGTGPYEQYF; CDR3 DNA: TGTGCCAGCAGTGAGGGGACAGGCCCTTACGAGCAGTACTTC
clone size: once; CDR3 length: 16; V gene: TRBV6-1; D gene: TRBD1; J gene: TRBJ2-7; CDR3 protein: CASSEAHRGSPYEQYF; CDR3 DNA: TGTGCCAGCAGTGAAGCCCACAGGGGGTCCCCCTACGAGCAGTACTTC
clone size: .; CDR3 length: 12; V gene: TRBV30; D gene: .; J gene: TRBJ2-3; CDR3 protein: CAWSNSGDTQYF; CDR3 DNA: TGTGCCTGGAGCAATTCGGGAGATACGCAGTATTTT
clone size: .; CDR3 length: 15; V gene: TRBV5-1; D gene: .; J gene: TRBJ2-7; CDR3 protein: CASSLVPGATYEQYF; CDR3 DNA: TGCGCCAGCAGCTTGGTCCCAGGGGCCACCTACGAGCAGTACTTC
clone size: .; CDR3 length: 15; V gene: TRBV15; D gene: .; J gene: TRBJ2-5; CDR3 protein: CATSSRSGRIETQYF; CDR3 DNA: TGTGCCACCAGCAGCCGTAGCGGCAGGATAGAGACCCAGTACTTC
clone size: .; CDR3 length: 15; V gene: TRBV19; D gene: TRBD1; J gene: TRBJ1-5; CDR3 protein: CASSIGDRSNQPQHF; CDR3 DNA: TGTGCCAGTAGTATCGGGGACAGGAGCAATCAGCCCCAGCATTTT
clone size: .; CDR3 length: 14; V gene: TRBV5-1; D gene: TRBD1; J gene: TRBJ2-5; CDR3 protein: CASSQGTAQETQYF; CDR3 DNA: TGCGCCAGCAGCCAGGGGACAGCCCAAGAGACCCAGTACTTC
clone size: once; CDR3 length: 17; V gene: TRBV21-1; D gene: .; J gene: TRBJ1-6; CDR3 protein: CASSTRQGSSYNSPLHF; CDR3 DNA: TGTGCCAGCAGCACCCGACAGGGGAGCTCCTATAATTCACCCCTCCACTTT
clone size: .; CDR3 length: 15; V gene: TRBV5-1; D gene: .; J gene: TRBJ1-4; CDR3 protein: CASSPSRRAQEKLFF; CDR3 DNA: TGCGCCAGCAGCCCCTCGAGGAGGGCACAGGAAAAACTGTTTTTT
clone size: .; CDR3 length: 17; V gene: TRBV19; D gene: TRBD1; J gene: TRBJ1-2; CDR3 protein: CASSSPSGQGPLVGYTF; CDR3 DNA: TGTGCCAGTAGTAGCCCGTCCGGACAGGGACCTCTCGTTGGCTACACCTTC
clone size: once; CDR3 length: 18; V gene: TRBV15; D gene: .; J gene: TRBJ1-3; CDR3 protein: CATSRPNRQTVTGNTIYF; CDR3 DNA: TGTGCCACCAGCAGACCGAACCGGCAGACAGTGACTGGAAACACCATATATTTT
clone size: .; CDR3 length: 12; V gene: TRBV2; D gene: TRBD1; J gene: TRBJ1-6; CDR3 protein: CASSTGDRLLHF; CDR3 DNA: TGTGCCAGCTCGACAGGGGATCGTCTCCTCCACTTT
clone size: .; CDR3 length: 14; V gene: TRBV13; D gene: .; J gene: TRBJ2-7; CDR3 protein: CASSPPRTSYEQYF; CDR3 DNA: TGTGCCAGCAGCCCCCCCAGGACTTCCTACGAGCAGTACTTC
clone size: few; CDR3 length: 9; V gene: TRBV10-1; D gene: .; J gene: TRBJ2-7; CDR3 protein: CASKDKQYF; CDR3 DNA: TGCGCCAGCAAGGACAAGCAGTACTTC
clone size: .; CDR3 length: 15; V gene: TRBV28; D gene: .; J gene: TRBJ1-4; CDR3 protein: CASSWAAPKNEKLFF; CDR3 DNA: TGTGCCAGCAGTTGGGCGGCCCCAAAAAATGAAAAACTGTTTTTT
clone size: .; CDR3 length: 17; V gene: TRBV7-6; D gene: .; J gene: TRBJ2-7; CDR3 protein: CASSLDGEGFPSYEQYF; CDR3 DNA: TGTGCCAGCAGCTTAGATGGGGAAGGTTTCCCCTCCTACGAGCAGTACTTC
clone size: .; CDR3 length: 16; V gene: TRBV10-3; D gene: .; J gene: TRBJ2-2; CDR3 protein: CAISQATSLNTGELFF; CDR3 DNA: TGTGCCATCAGTCAAGCAACTAGCCTAAACACCGGGGAGCTGTTTTTT
clone size: many; CDR3 length: 13; V gene: TRBV28; D gene: .; J gene: TRBJ2-1; CDR3 protein: CASSRGSYNEQFF; CDR3 DNA: TGTGCCAGCAGTCGTGGTTCCTACAATGAGCAGTTCTTC
clone size: .; CDR3 length: 14; V gene: TRBV7-2; D gene: TRBD1; J gene: TRBJ2-2; CDR3 protein: CASKNRGSNGELFF; CDR3 DNA: TGTGCCAGCAAAAACAGGGGAAGTAACGGGGAGCTGTTTTTT
clone size: few; CDR3 length: 14; V gene: TRBV7-2; D gene: .; J gene: TRBJ1-5; CDR3 protein: CASSFEGVYQPQHF; CDR3 DNA: TGTGCCAGCAGCTTCGAGGGGGTCTATCAGCCCCAGCATTTT
clone size: .; CDR3 length: 16; V gene: TRBV6-1; D gene: TRBD2; J gene: TRBJ2-7; CDR3 protein: CASSEARGLAGGEQYF; CDR3 DNA: TGTGCCAGCAGTGAAGCTAGGGGACTAGCGGGGGGCGAGCAGTACTTC
clone size: .; CDR3 length: 15; V gene: TRBV13; D gene: .; J gene: TRBJ2-2; CDR3 protein: CASSLVSRNTGELFF; CDR3 DNA: TGTGCCAGCAGCTTAGTTTCCAGAAACACCGGGGAGCTGTTTTTT
clone size: few; CDR3 length: 13; V gene: TRBV6-5; D gene: .; J gene: TRBJ2-1; CDR3 protein: CASSSPSYNEQFF; CDR3 DNA: TGTGCCAGCAGTTCCCCCTCCTACAATGAGCAGTTCTTC
clone size: few; CDR3 length: 13; V gene: TRBV9; D gene: TRBD1; J gene: TRBJ1-1; CDR3 protein: CASSVGGQGLTFF; CDR3 DNA: TGTGCCAGCAGCGTAGGGGGACAGGGGTTGACTTTCTTT